Listed below are T cell receptor beta chains from one sample, sequenced in a study of radiation and T cells in renal cell carcinoma. The repertoire was sequenced with immunoSEQ multiplex PCR; TCRdb's copy has only in-frame clones and lacks some. The profile covers about 170,000 clones, with around 89% appearing a single time and around 11% taken by the ten largest. The material was blood, obtained from a patient whose treatment included radiotherapy and nephrectomy. The receptor source for this set is a woman in her 50s with renal cell carcinoma. Both conserved end residues are part of each CDR3. A D gene is named only where the DNA matches it firmly. Clone size is not always given. Where it is, it says once, few, many or a class for expanded clones.

D gene: -
J gene: TRBJ1-1
V gene: TRBV5-6
clone size: -
CDR3 protein: CASSLPGSEAFF
CDR3 DNA: TGTGCCAGCAGCTTGCCTGGTTCTGAAGCTTTCTTT

D gene: -
J gene: TRBJ1-6
V gene: TRBV2
clone size: few
CDR3 protein: CASSEGAGVLHF
CDR3 DNA: TGTGCCAGCAGTGAGGGGGCTGGGGTCCTCCACTTT

D gene: -
J gene: TRBJ2-7
V gene: TRBV4-3
clone size: -
CDR3 protein: CASSQQLEDGYFYEQYF
CDR3 DNA: TGCGCCAGCAGCCAGCAACTTGAGGACGGCTACTTTTACGAGCAGTACTTC

D gene: -
J gene: TRBJ2-2
V gene: TRBV5-6
clone size: -
CDR3 protein: CASSLGEGGNAGELFF
CDR3 DNA: TGTGCCAGCAGCTTGGGCGAGGGGGGGAACGCCGGGGAGCTGTTTTTT

D gene: TRBD1
J gene: TRBJ1-1
V gene: TRBV11-1
clone size: -
CDR3 protein: CASSDHRGYRAFF
CDR3 DNA: TGTGCCAGCAGCGACCACAGGGGCTACAGAGCTTTCTTT

D gene: TRBD2
J gene: TRBJ2-1
V gene: TRBV7-7
clone size: -
CDR3 protein: CASSLGLTSGGVNEQFF
CDR3 DNA: TGTGCTAGCAGCTTAGGCCTGACTAGCGGGGGGGTAAATGAGCAGTTCTTC

D gene: -
J gene: TRBJ1-1
V gene: TRBV7-9
clone size: -
CDR3 protein: CASSLSGVGTEAFF
CDR3 DNA: TGTGCCAGCAGCTTATCAGGGGTGGGAACTGAAGCTTTCTTT

D gene: -
J gene: TRBJ1-2
V gene: TRBV11-2
clone size: -
CDR3 protein: CASSLGRAENYGYTF
CDR3 DNA: TGTGCCAGCAGCTTAGGGAGGGCAGAGAACTATGGCTACACCTTC

D gene: -
J gene: TRBJ2-2
V gene: TRBV5-1
clone size: -
CDR3 protein: CASSLDTYTGELFF
CDR3 DNA: TGCGCCAGCAGCTTGGACACCTACACCGGGGAGCTGTTTTTT

D gene: -
J gene: TRBJ2-3
V gene: TRBV2
clone size: -
CDR3 protein: CASSARGAGTDTQYF
CDR3 DNA: TGTGCCAGCAGCGCTAGGGGGGCGGGAACAGATACGCAGTATTTT

D gene: -
J gene: TRBJ2-1
V gene: TRBV2
clone size: -
CDR3 protein: CASSEALGRGPYNEQFF
CDR3 DNA: TGTGCCAGCAGTGAAGCCCTCGGGCGGGGGCCCTACAATGAGCAGTTCTTC

D gene: TRBD2
J gene: TRBJ2-7
V gene: TRBV7-9
clone size: once
CDR3 protein: CASDPGLAHEQYF
CDR3 DNA: TGTGCCAGTGACCCGGGACTAGCGCACGAGCAGTACTTC

D gene: -
J gene: TRBJ1-2
V gene: TRBV11-2
clone size: -
CDR3 protein: CASSSGRMGYTF
CDR3 DNA: TGTGCCAGCAGCTCGGGACGGATGGGCTACACCTTC

D gene: TRBD2
J gene: TRBJ2-1
V gene: TRBV9
clone size: -
CDR3 protein: CASSPGGSYNEQFF
CDR3 DNA: TGTGCCAGCAGCCCCGGGGGGTCCTACAATGAGCAGTTCTTC

D gene: -
J gene: TRBJ1-2
V gene: TRBV9
clone size: few
CDR3 protein: CASSVGPGSGYTF
CDR3 DNA: TGTGCCAGCAGCGTAGGCCCGGGAAGTGGCTACACCTTC

D gene: TRBD2
J gene: TRBJ2-1
V gene: TRBV5-1
clone size: -
CDR3 protein: CASSFGAGQYNEQFF
CDR3 DNA: TGCGCCAGCAGCTTCGGAGCGGGGCAGTACAATGAGCAGTTCTTC

D gene: -
J gene: TRBJ1-5
V gene: TRBV5-1
clone size: -
CDR3 protein: CASSLAPRGSNINQPQHF
CDR3 DNA: TGCGCCAGCAGCTTGGCCCCAAGGGGCAGCAATATCAATCAGCCCCAGCATTTT

D gene: TRBD2
J gene: TRBJ2-1
V gene: TRBV9
clone size: -
CDR3 protein: CASSPPGGGEQFF
CDR3 DNA: TGTGCCAGCAGCCCCCCCGGCGGGGGTGAGCAGTTCTTC

D gene: TRBD2
J gene: TRBJ2-1
V gene: TRBV7-2
clone size: -
CDR3 protein: CASSLWGGGLNEQFF
CDR3 DNA: TGTGCCAGCAGCCTCTGGGGCGGGGGGTTGAATGAGCAGTTCTTC

D gene: -
J gene: TRBJ1-5
V gene: TRBV2
clone size: -
CDR3 protein: CASSDASETSQHF
CDR3 DNA: TGTGCCAGCAGTGATGCTTCAGAGACGTCCCAGCATTTT

D gene: -
J gene: TRBJ1-6
V gene: TRBV19
clone size: -
CDR3 protein: CASIGGKAYNSPLHF
CDR3 DNA: TGTGCCAGTATCGGCGGGAAGGCATATAATTCACCCCTCCACTTT

D gene: -
J gene: TRBJ1-1
V gene: TRBV5-1
clone size: few
CDR3 protein: CASSATDTEAFF
CDR3 DNA: TGCGCCAGCAGCGCCACAGACACTGAAGCTTTCTTT